The 18 T cell receptor beta chains below come from one sample, sequenced in a study of identical twins. TCRdb re-called the 5' RACE reads with MiXCR, one entry per CDR3 protein. The repertoire holds 410,000 or so distinct CDR3 sequences, with about 18% as singletons. The sample taken for sequencing was naive T cells sorted from blood. These TCRs come from a man in his fifties in good health.

CDR3 amino acids: CASSRGENSPLHF. CDR3 bases: TGTGCCAGCAGTAGAGGGGAAAATTCACCCCTCCACTTT. The rearrangement links TRBV12-3 or TRBV12-4 to TRBJ1-6; perhaps TRBD1 as D (5 bases). This CDR3 comprises 13 residues. Trimming took off 5 bases at V and 7 bases at J, with 9 bases between the two ends.

The chain has TRBV20-1 and TRBJ2-7; 12 nucleotides align to TRBD2. CDR1 DFQATT and CDR2 SNEGSKA come from the germline V gene (reference sequence). The V and J ends lost 1 base and 6 bases, in that order; junction bases with no gene match: 13. The CDR3 totals 17 residues. The CDR3 region is CSARGATSGRRIREQYF. DNA for the CDR3: TGCAGTGCTAGAGGTGCGACTAGCGGGAGAAGGATTCGCGAGCAGTACTTC.

This clonotype showed up many times. In DNA, the CDR3 is TGCAGCCCAGGGGGGGGGATGGAGTACAATGAGCAGTTCTTC. This codes for CSPGGGMEYNEQFF. This sequence joins TRBV29-1 and TRBJ2-1, with D possibly called TRBD1 or TRBD2 (7 bases each). Germline V gene data show CDR1 as SQVTM and CDR2 as ANQGSEA. The V and J ends lost 8 bases and 4 bases respectively, with 18 bases between them. This CDR3 has 14 amino acids.

This clonotype was detected a few times. The V call is TRBV6-2 or TRBV6-3, the J call TRBJ2-1; D is undetermined. V was clipped by 8 bases and J by 10 bases, with 12 bases between them. In germline, CDR1 is MNHEY, CDR2 SVGEGT. This CDR3 has 11 residues. CDR3 region: CASGPGLEQFF. The CDR3 nucleotides are TGTGCCAGCGGACCGGGCCTCGAGCAGTTCTTC.

CDR3 bases: TGTGCCAGCAGTTACGGGGGGAGGGCTACCGGGGAGCTGTTTTTT. Protein sequence: CASSYGGRATGELFF. V and J are TRBV6-5 and TRBJ2-2; 7 positions agree with TRBD2. Trimming took 2 bases from V and 5 from J; bases not matched to a gene: 5. The CDR3 has 15 residues. Per germline, CDR1 MNHEY and CDR2 SVGAGI.

The gene calls are TRBV12-3 or TRBV12-4 and TRBJ2-2; no reliable D call. The CDR3 loop spans 17 amino acids. V lost 3 bases to trimming and J lost 0 bases, with 14 bases between them. The CDR3 DNA is TGTGCCAGCAGTTTGGGCCCGGGCCCAGCGAACACCGGGGAGCTGTTTTTT. Amino acids: CASSLGPGPANTGELFF.

This clonotype was counted between two and nine times. The V call is TRBV20-1, the J call TRBJ2-7; D unclear. CDR1 is DFQATT, CDR2 SNEGSKA, per germline (reference sequence). The CDR3 has 12 residues. Trimming removed 8 bases from V and 2 bases from J, with 13 bases in between. The CDR3 loop is CSSLLTPYEQYF. The CDR3, as DNA: TGCAGTTCCCTGCTCACCCCCTACGAGCAGTACTTC.

This clonotype was seen at least ten times. The chain is built from TRBV6-5 and TRBJ1-1; weak D call: TRBD1 (5 bases). This CDR3 has 17 amino acids. Germline assignment: CDR1 MNHEY and CDR2 SVGAGI. V was pared by 2 bases and J by 6 bases, with 22 bases between. The chain's CDR3 is CASSYRGVWGAGSEAFF. Written as DNA, the CDR3 is TGTGCCAGCAGTTACCGGGGTGTGTGGGGCGCGGGCTCTGAAGCTTTCTTT.

The chain employs TRBV5-1 and TRBJ2-1, with D hard to call. Germline-derived CDR1 and CDR2 are SGHRS and YFSETQ. This CDR3 has 16 residues. The V end lost 0 bases, the J end lost 1 base, and 11 bases lay between the germline ends. In DNA form, the CDR3 reads TGCGCCAGCAGCTTGGGTCCCCAGAGGTCCTACAATGAGCAGTTCTTC. Translating it yields CASSLGPQRSYNEQFF.

This clonotype has a count of ten or more. The V call is TRBV11-2, the J call TRBJ2-3; D is perhaps TRBD2 (5 bases). This CDR3 has 17 amino acids. Trimming stripped 5 bases from V and 2 bases from J, with 20 bases between. Per the germline V gene, CDR1 is SGHAT and CDR2 is FQNNGV. The chain's CDR3 is CASSTRRVSLFTDTQYF. In DNA, the CDR3 is TGTGCCAGCAGCACAAGGCGGGTCTCCTTATTCACAGATACGCAGTATTTT.

This clonotype has just a few counts. This CDR3 is CASRGQTNSPLHF. The CDR3 bases are TGTGCCAGCAGGGGACAGACTAATTCACCCCTCCACTTT. V gene TRBV7-2 combines with J gene TRBJ1-6; 7 bases map to TRBD1. This CDR3 spans 13 amino acids. The germline V gene encodes CDR1 SGHTA and CDR2 FQGNSA. The J segment lost 6 bases and the V segment lost 6 bases, leaving 2 bases of the junction unmatched.

The chain is built from TRBV12-3 or TRBV12-4 and TRBJ2-7, with D unresolved. The CDR3 totals 15 residues. The V end was cut by 5 bases, the J end by 6 bases, with 20 bases between. This CDR3 is CASSRRDKKTPEQYF. The CDR3 bases are TGTGCCAGCAGTAGAAGGGATAAGAAGACCCCCGAGCAGTACTTC.

At least ten counts were recorded for this clonotype. The V call is TRBV7-2, the J call TRBJ2-7; perhaps TRBD1 as D (6 bases). Germline assignment: CDR1 SGHTA and CDR2 FQGNSA. This CDR3 comprises 13 residues. Trimming removed 5 bases at V and 3 bases at J, with 11 bases between. Here the CDR3 reads CASSTRTDYEQYF. The CDR3 DNA reads TGTGCCAGCAGCACTCGGACAGACTACGAGCAGTACTTC. The full variable domain, its missing parts supplied by reference TRBV7-2 and TRBJ2-7, is GAGVSQSPSNKVTEKGKDVELRCDPISGHTALYWYRQSLGQGLEFLIYFQGNSAPDKSGLPSDRFSAERTGGSVSTLTIQRTQQEDSAVYLCASSTRTDYEQYFGPGTRLTVT.

A note on this clonotype: Being one base from a much bigger clone, this may be a read error. V and J are TRBV12-3 or TRBV12-4 and TRBJ2-2; 7 nucleotides line up with TRBD1. This CDR3 region has 14 residues. J lost 1 base, V lost 6 bases, and 2 bases had no gene match. The CDR3 bases are TGTGCCAGCAGGTGGACAGGGAACACCGGGGAGCTGTTTTTT. It codes for CASRWTGNTGELFF.

V gene TRBV6-5 combines with J gene TRBJ2-7; 11 nucleotides line up with TRBD2. The CDR3 extends over 16 amino acids. Trimming cost V 0 bases and J 5 bases; bases outside gene matches: 6. Germline assignment: CDR1 MNHEY and CDR2 SVGAGI. The CDR3: CASSYSLAGGPNEQYF. The CDR3 DNA reads TGTGCCAGCAGTTACTCCTTAGCGGGAGGGCCCAACGAGCAGTACTTC.

In its sample, this clonotype was seen many times. This sequence joins TRBV29-1 and TRBJ2-7, with D possibly called TRBD1 or TRBD2 (5 bases each). The V gene's germline CDR1 is SQVTM and CDR2 ANQGSEA. CDR3 length: 11 residues. V was shortened by 6 bases and J by 2 bases, with 8 bases between the two germline ends. The DNA of the CDR3 is TGCAGCGTGGGGGAGCCCTACGAGCAGTACTTC. Protein product: CSVGEPYEQYF.

The chain combines TRBV5-1 with TRBJ1-1; possible D gene TRBD1, 5 bases. Trimming shortened V by 1 base and J by 0 bases, and 7 bases separated the two germline ends. Per germline, CDR1 SGHRS and CDR2 YFSETQ. The CDR3 length is 14 residues. This chain's CDR3 is CASSLQGVNTEAFF. Written as DNA, the CDR3 is TGCGCCAGCAGCTTGCAGGGAGTGAACACTGAAGCTTTCTTT.

This clonotype was seen a handful of times. The chain uses TRBV7-8 and TRBJ2-7; tentatively, D is TRBD1 (5 bases). The CDR3 is made up of 15 amino acids. V lost 0 bases to trimming and J lost 0 bases, with 9 bases between them. Germline V gene lookup returns CDR1 SGHVS and CDR2 FQNEAQ. The CDR3 region has the DNA TGTGCCAGCAGCTTAGCCAGGGTTAGCTCCTACGAGCAGTACTTC. Amino acid sequence: CASSLARVSSYEQYF. The full variable domain, its missing parts supplied by reference TRBV7-8 and TRBJ2-7, is GAGVSQSPRYKVAKRGQDVALRCDPISGHVSLFWYQQALGQGPEFLTYFQNEAQLDKSGLPSDRFFAERPEGSVSTLKIQRTQQEDSAVYLCASSLARVSSYEQYFGPGTRLTVT.